Listed below are T cell receptor beta chains from one sample, sequenced in a study of cytomegalovirus exposure and HLA in healthy donors. The data were produced by immunoSEQ multiplex PCR, yet TCRdb's version contains in-frame clones alone and is incomplete. The sample holds under 150,000 clones, around 80% seen once. The sequenced sample was PBMCs. Receptors originate from a man aged 40-50 years in good health and CMV-seropositive. Both conserved end residues are part of each CDR3. The order of the fields is CDR3 protein, CDR3 DNA, D gene, V gene, J gene, CDR3 length, clone size. D genes are given only for firm matches. For some rows the clone size is stated as once, few or many, or as a class when expanded; others skip it.

CSVTLGVRTDTQYF	TGCAGCGTTACGTTAGGGGTCCGCACAGATACGCAGTATTTT	NA	TRBV29-1	TRBJ2-3	14	NA
CASSSTRLHVHEQYF	TGTGCCAGCAGTTCTACGCGCCTCCACGTTCACGAGCAGTACTTC	NA	TRBV27	TRBJ2-7	15	NA
CASTNPRLQRRPYEQYF	TGTGCCAGCACCAATCCCAGGCTCCAGCGGAGACCCTACGAGCAGTACTTC	NA	TRBV28	TRBJ2-7	17	few
CASSELGGFENSPLHF	TGTGCCAGCAGCGAACTGGGGGGATTCGAAAATTCACCCCTCCACTTT	NA	TRBV7-2	TRBJ1-6	16	NA
CASSLEVGGRTDTQYF	TGTGCCAGCAGCTTAGAGGTGGGGGGACGCACAGATACGCAGTATTTT	NA	TRBV7-9	TRBJ2-3	16	few
CASSIGARSGWSEQYF	TGTGCCAGCAGCATTGGTGCTAGGAGCGGTTGGAGCGAGCAGTACTTC	NA	TRBV21-1	TRBJ2-7	16	few
CASSFWQGDSPLHF	TGTGCCAGCAGCTTCTGGCAGGGCGATTCACCCCTCCACTTT	NA	TRBV5-4	TRBJ1-6	14	once
CASSPGTGSYEQYF	TGTGCCAGTAGTCCCGGGACAGGCTCCTACGAGCAGTACTTC	TRBD1	TRBV19	TRBJ2-7	14	NA
CASRRQTGGKAEAFF	TGTGCCAGCAGGCGACAGACAGGGGGGAAGGCTGAAGCTTTCTTT	TRBD1	TRBV2	TRBJ1-1	15	NA
CASSLSGVLYEQYF	TGTGCCAGCTCACTGTCGGGGGTCCTCTACGAGCAGTACTTC	NA	TRBV18	TRBJ2-7	14	NA
CASFFKQGNNSPLHF	TGTGCCAGCTTCTTTAAGCAGGGGAATAATTCACCCCTCCACTTT	NA	TRBV18	TRBJ1-6	15	NA
CASSLSGREVDEQFF	TGTGCCAGCAGCCTTAGCGGGAGGGAGGTCGATGAGCAGTTCTTC	TRBD2	TRBV7-9	TRBJ2-1	15	NA
CASSVGTAMNTEAFF	TGTGCCAGCAGCGTAGGAACAGCTATGAACACTGAAGCTTTCTTT	NA	TRBV9	TRBJ1-1	15	NA
CASSLAGGPAVEQYF	TGTGCCAGCAGCCTAGCGGGAGGGCCAGCGGTGGAGCAGTACTTC	TRBD2	TRBV7-9	TRBJ2-7	15	NA
CASSQTGGGTDTQYF	TGTGCCAGCAGCCAAACAGGGGGCGGGACAGATACGCAGTATTTT	TRBD1	TRBV5-6	TRBJ2-3	15	NA
CASSPSSGRAGGTQYF	TGTGCCAGCTCACCCTCTAGCGGGAGGGCCGGTGGGACCCAGTACTTC	TRBD2	TRBV18	TRBJ2-5	16	few
CASIQGSANEKLFF	TGTGCCAGCATCCAGGGTAGTGCTAATGAAAAACTGTTTTTT	NA	TRBV6-6	TRBJ1-4	14	NA
CAWSPGLNQPQHF	TGTGCCTGGAGTCCAGGGCTCAACCAGCCCCAGCATTTT	NA	TRBV30	TRBJ1-5	13	NA
CASSLGQEQPQHF	TGTGCCAGCAGCTTAGGACAGGAGCAGCCCCAGCATTTT	NA	TRBV7-2	TRBJ1-5	13	few
CASSHPDYPTQYF	TGTGCCAGCAGCCACCCGGACTACCCGACCCAGTACTTC	NA	TRBV6-6	TRBJ2-5	13	NA
CASNDRYTDTQYF	TGTGCCAGCAATGACAGGTACACAGATACGCAGTATTTT	NA	TRBV13	TRBJ2-3	13	NA
CASSLRGAGNTIYF	TGTGCCAGCAGCTTGCGGGGGGCTGGAAACACCATATATTTT	NA	TRBV5-6	TRBJ1-3	14	NA
CSVAAGTGEQYF	TGCAGCGTTGCGGCAGGGACAGGGGAGCAGTACTTC	TRBD1	TRBV29-1	TRBJ2-7	12	few
CASSPPRLARGGEQYF	TGTGCCAGCTCACCACCGCGGCTAGCGAGGGGGGGCGAGCAGTACTTC	NA	TRBV18	TRBJ2-7	16	few
CASSPQVPNEQFF	TGTGCCAGCAGCCCCCAGGTCCCCAATGAGCAGTTCTTC	NA	TRBV9	TRBJ2-1	13	NA
CARPQGFQETQYF	TGCGCCCGACCCCAGGGTTTCCAAGAGACCCAGTACTTC	NA	TRBV5-1	TRBJ2-5	13	NA
CASSFPRKTTSGFYEQYF	TGTGCCAGCAGCTTCCCTAGAAAGACGACTAGCGGGTTCTACGAGCAGTACTTC	TRBD2	TRBV7-9	TRBJ2-7	18	NA
CATSRAGGRTYEQYF	TGTGCCACCAGCAGAGCCGGGGGGCGCACATACGAGCAGTACTTC	NA	TRBV15	TRBJ2-7	15	once
CASSSSTDTQYF	TGTGCCAGCAGCTCCTCCACAGATACGCAGTATTTT	NA	TRBV11-2	TRBJ2-3	12	NA
CASSPDRVSYEQYF	TGCGCCAGCAGTCCGGACAGAGTCTCCTACGAGCAGTACTTC	NA	TRBV4-3	TRBJ2-7	14	NA
CASRETGGNSGNTIYF	TGTGCCAGCAGAGAGACAGGGGGCAACTCTGGAAACACCATATATTTT	TRBD1	TRBV2	TRBJ1-3	16	NA
CATESGTGGYEQYF	TGTGCCACCGAATCCGGGACAGGGGGGTACGAGCAGTACTTC	TRBD1	TRBV2	TRBJ2-7	14	NA
CASSLGRTGVTAFGNYGYTF	TGTGCCAGCAGCTTGGGGCGGACGGGGGTGACGGCCTTTGGTAACTATGGCTACACCTTC	NA	TRBV5-4	TRBJ1-2	20	NA